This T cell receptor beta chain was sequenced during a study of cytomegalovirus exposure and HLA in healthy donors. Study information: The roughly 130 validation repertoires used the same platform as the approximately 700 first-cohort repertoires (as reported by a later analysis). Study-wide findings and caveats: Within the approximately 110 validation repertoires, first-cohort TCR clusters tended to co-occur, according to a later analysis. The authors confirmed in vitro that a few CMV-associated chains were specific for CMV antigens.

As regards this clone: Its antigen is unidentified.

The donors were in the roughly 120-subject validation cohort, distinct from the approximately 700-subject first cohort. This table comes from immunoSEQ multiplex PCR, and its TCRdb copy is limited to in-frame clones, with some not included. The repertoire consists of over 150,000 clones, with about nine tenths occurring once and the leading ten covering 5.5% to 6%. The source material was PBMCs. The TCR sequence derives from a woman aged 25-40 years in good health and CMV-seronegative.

The CDR3 region has the DNA TGTGCCAGCAGCCTACGGGGACAGGGATCCCACGAGCAGTACTTC. Translating gives CASSLRGQGSHEQYF. The rearrangement joins TRBV5-6 to TRBJ2-7, with 9 bases fitting TRBD1. Trimming cost V 4 bases and J 5 bases; bases outside gene matches: 10. This CDR3 is built from 15 residues. The V gene's germline CDR1 is SGHDT and CDR2 YYEEEE.